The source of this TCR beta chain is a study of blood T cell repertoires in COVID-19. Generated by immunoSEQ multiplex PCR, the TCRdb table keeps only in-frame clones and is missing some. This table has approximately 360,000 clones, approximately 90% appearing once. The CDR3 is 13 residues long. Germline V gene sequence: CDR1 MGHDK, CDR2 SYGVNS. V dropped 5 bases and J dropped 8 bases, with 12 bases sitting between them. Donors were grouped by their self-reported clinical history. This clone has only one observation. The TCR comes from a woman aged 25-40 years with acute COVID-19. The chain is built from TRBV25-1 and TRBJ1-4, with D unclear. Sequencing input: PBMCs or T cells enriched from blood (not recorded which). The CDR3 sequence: CASSRRVGEKLFF. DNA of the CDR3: TGTGCCAGCAGTAGGAGGGTTGGCGAAAAACTGTTTTTT.